The text below deals with one TCR beta chain. The data stem from a study of human T cells and chemical hapten exposure. Each CDR3 protein is one row after TCRdb ran MiXCR on the RACE reads. Altogether 44,000 or so distinct CDR3 sequences are present, 3.7% being singletons, with the ten largest covering around 6%. The CDR3 has 14 amino acids. Germline V gene data show CDR1 as MDHEN and CDR2 as SYDVKM. V dropped 2 bases and J dropped 9 bases, with 17 bases sitting between them. Time point given: healthy volunteer bleed at 6 weeks. Total RNA came from unfractionated whole blood. Sequencing input: whole blood. This receptor was identified in a human donor in good health. Some clones in this sample may be carry-over from other donors' samples. The chain is built from TRBV28 and TRBJ2-7; either TRBD1 or TRBD2 may supply D (6 bases each). The CDR3 sequence: CASSLGTFAAGQYF. The CDR3 DNA is TGTGCCAGCAGTTTAGGGACATTTGCAGCGGGGCAGTACTTC. Looking up the rest from reference TRBV28 and TRBJ2-7 gives the full variable domain: DVKVTQSSRYLVKRTGEKVFLECVQDMDHENMFWYRQDPGLGLRLIYFSYDVKMKEKGDIPEGYSVSREKKERFSLILESASTNQTSMYLCASSLGTFAAGQYFGPGTRLTVT.